The 9 T cell receptor beta chains presented below share a single source sample, sequenced in a study of low-dose radiotherapy and immunotherapy resistance in tumors. Primers targeting TRAV and TRBV primed first-strand cDNA, covering alpha and beta chains. The authors ran about 21 PCR cycles to amplify TCRs with a constant-region primer and V-primer adapter. TCRdb independently ran MiXCR on the reads; one entry per CDR3 protein. The sample has tens of thousands of distinct CDR3 sequences, less than 30% seen once. Time point specified: before trial treatment. Specimen: PBMCs, collected before treatment. These receptors came from a male donor with rectosigmoid adenocarcinoma.

The chain carries TRBV14 and TRBJ2-1; D gene uncertain. From germline, CDR1 is SGHDN and CDR2 FVKESK. The V end was cut by 1 base, the J end by 9 bases, with 10 bases between. The CDR3 consists of 13 residues. The CDR3 coding sequence is TGTGCCAGCAGCCAAGTCTGGGTCGGTGAGCAGTTCTTC. Its translation is CASSQVWVGEQFF. Using reference TRBV14 and TRBJ2-1 for the parts outside the CDR3, the full variable domain is EAGVTQFPSHSVIEKGQTVTLRCDPISGHDNLYWYRRVMGKEIKFLLHFVKESKQDESGMPNNRFLAERTGGTYSTLKVQPAELEDSGVYFCASSQVWVGEQFFGPGTRLTVL.

This clonotype was seen repeatedly, ten times or more. This rearrangement joins TRBV7-8 to TRBJ2-7, with 9 bases fitting TRBD2. The CDR3 runs to 14 residues. With 5 bases clipped from V and 2 bases from J, the junction kept 4 bases outside the gene matches. CDR1 and CDR2 (germline): SGHVS, FQNEAQ. The CDR3 DNA reads as TGTGCCAGCAGCCGGGGGACTAGCCCCTACGAGCAGTACTTC. Translating gives CASSRGTSPYEQYF. Variable domain in full (rest from reference TRBV7-8 and TRBJ2-7): GAGVSQSPRYKVAKRGQDVALRCDPISGHVSLFWYQQALGQGPEFLTYFQNEAQLDKSGLPSDRFFAERPEGSVSTLKIQRTQQEDSAVYLCASSRGTSPYEQYFGPGTRLTVT.

This clonotype was seen at least ten times. This rearrangement joins TRBV7-2 to TRBJ1-6, with 9 positions matching TRBD1. The CDR3 has 15 residues. The trim removed 4 bases at V and 7 bases at J, leaving 5 bases unmatched. Germline assignment: CDR1 SGHTA and CDR2 FQGNSA. CDR3 protein: CASSSRTGANSPLHF. In DNA, the CDR3 is TGTGCCAGCAGCTCCCGGACAGGGGCAAATTCACCCCTCCACTTT.

This clonotype has at least ten counts. The chain uses TRBV12-3 or TRBV12-4 and TRBJ2-1; D unclear. V dropped 3 bases and J dropped 8 bases, with 5 bases sitting between them. CDR3 length: 11 residues. CDR3: CASSLYDEQFF. As DNA, the CDR3 is TGTGCCAGCAGTTTGTATGATGAGCAGTTCTTC.

This clonotype was counted many times. J is TRBJ2-5 and V is TRBV6-6; no clear D gene. The CDR3 spans 11 residues. Trimming took off 2 bases at V and 7 bases at J, with 5 bases between the two ends. Per germline, CDR1 MNHNY and CDR2 SVGAGI (reference sequence). CDR3 residues: CASSYSGTQYF. The CDR3 bases are TGTGCCAGCAGTTACAGTGGGACCCAGTACTTC.

This clonotype was counted at least ten times. This chain links TRBV5-5 with TRBJ1-5, with no clear D. V gave up 4 bases and J gave up 0 bases, with 8 bases separating them. Germline-derived CDR1 and CDR2 are SGHKS and YYEKEE (reference sequence). This CDR3 comprises 14 residues. The CDR3 DNA sequence: TGTGCCAGCAGCCCAGATTATAGCAATCAGCCCCAGCATTTT. Translated, it gives CASSPDYSNQPQHF.

The chain employs TRBV29-1 and TRBJ2-1; 8 positions agree with TRBD2. This CDR3 spans 14 amino acids. From germline, CDR1 is SQVTM and CDR2 ANQGSEA. V dropped 3 bases and J dropped 3; count of bases not matched to a gene: 4. The CDR3 sequence: CSVDAGTSYNEQFF. The CDR3 bases are TGCAGCGTTGACGCCGGGACTAGCTACAATGAGCAGTTCTTC.

This clonotype was found many times. This chain joins TRBV7-9 and TRBJ2-3; D is uncertain. CDR3 size: 14 residues. The germline CDR1 and CDR2 sequences are SEHNR and FQNEAQ (reference sequence). Between the trimmed V and J ends, which lost 2 bases and 3 bases, there was a span of 9 bases. The CDR3 DNA is TGTGCCAGCAGCTTAAGGTGGGGAACAGATACGCAGTATTTT. This codes for CASSLRWGTDTQYF.

Of note for this clonotype: With only one base between it and a far larger clone, this is likely a read error. CDR3 nucleotides: TGTGCCAGCAGGAGAGGGACTAGCGGCATTCAAGAGACCCAGTTCTTC. Translating it yields CASRRGTSGIQETQFF. The gene calls are TRBV28 and TRBJ2-1, with 11 bases matching TRBD2. Germline loops: CDR1 MDHEN, CDR2 SYDVKM. This CDR3 contains 16 residues. Germline trimming cut 6 bases from V and 13 bases from J; bases unmatched to any gene: 17.